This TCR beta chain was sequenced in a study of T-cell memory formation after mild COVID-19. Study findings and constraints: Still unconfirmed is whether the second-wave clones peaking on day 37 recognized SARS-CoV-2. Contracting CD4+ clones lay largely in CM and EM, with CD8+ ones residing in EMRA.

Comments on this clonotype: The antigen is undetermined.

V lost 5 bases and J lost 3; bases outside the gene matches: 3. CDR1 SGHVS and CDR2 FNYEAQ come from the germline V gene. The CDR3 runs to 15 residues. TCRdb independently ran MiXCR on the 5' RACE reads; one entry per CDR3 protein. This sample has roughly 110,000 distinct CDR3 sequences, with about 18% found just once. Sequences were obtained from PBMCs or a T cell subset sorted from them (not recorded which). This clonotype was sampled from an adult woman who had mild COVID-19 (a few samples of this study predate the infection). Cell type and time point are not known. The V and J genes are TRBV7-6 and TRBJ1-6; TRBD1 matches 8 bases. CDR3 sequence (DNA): TGTGCCAGCAGCGAACAGGGGGACTATAATTCACCCCTCCACTTT. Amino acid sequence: CASSEQGDYNSPLHF.